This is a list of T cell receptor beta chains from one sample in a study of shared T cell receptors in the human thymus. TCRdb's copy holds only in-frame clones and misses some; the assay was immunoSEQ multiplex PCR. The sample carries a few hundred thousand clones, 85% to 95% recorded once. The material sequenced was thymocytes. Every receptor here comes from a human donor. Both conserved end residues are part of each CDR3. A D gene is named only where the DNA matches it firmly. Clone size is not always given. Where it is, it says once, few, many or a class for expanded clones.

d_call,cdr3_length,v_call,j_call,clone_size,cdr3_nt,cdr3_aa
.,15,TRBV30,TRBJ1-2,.,TGTGCCTGGAGAACATGGACCCTCGAGAGCTATGGCTACACCTTC,CAWRTWTLESYGYTF
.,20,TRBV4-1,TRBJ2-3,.,TGCGCCAGCAGCCAAGATTCGCCCTTACAGTTTAAGATAGGGCCAGATACGCAGTATTTT,CASSQDSPLQFKIGPDTQYF
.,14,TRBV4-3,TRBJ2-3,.,TGCGCCAGCAGCCCAAACGTCCGTAAAGATACGCAGTATTTT,CASSPNVRKDTQYF
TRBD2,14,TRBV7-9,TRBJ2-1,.,TGTGCCAGCAGCCCTAGCGGGAACTACAATGAGCAGTTCTTC,CASSPSGNYNEQFF
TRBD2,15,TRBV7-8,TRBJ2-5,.,TGTGCCAGCAGCTTGGGGACTAGCGCACAAGAGACCCAGTACTTC,CASSLGTSAQETQYF
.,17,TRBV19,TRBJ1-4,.,TGTGCCAGTAGTATAGATCACGGAGGCCCAACTAATGAAAAACTGTTTTTT,CASSIDHGGPTNEKLFF
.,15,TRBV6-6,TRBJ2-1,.,TGTGCCAGCAGCGAAATTTCTGGGGGACTTGGTGAGCAGTTCTTC,CASSEISGGLGEQFF
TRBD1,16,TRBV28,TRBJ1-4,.,TGTGCCAGCAGTTTATGCGGACAGGGAAAGGATGAAAAACTGTTTTTT,CASSLCGQGKDEKLFF
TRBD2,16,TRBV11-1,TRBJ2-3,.,TGTGCCAGCACCCTCCCCCGGGGGGGACTGGGAGATACGCAGTATTTT,CASTLPRGGLGDTQYF
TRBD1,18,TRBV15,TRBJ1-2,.,TGTGCCACCAGCAGAGGAAGGACAGGGGGCCCGGGACCCCTCGGCTACACCTTC,CATSRGRTGGPGPLGYTF
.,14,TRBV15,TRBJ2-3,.,TGTGCCACCAGCAGAGACAGGTTGACAGATACGCAGTATTTT,CATSRDRLTDTQYF
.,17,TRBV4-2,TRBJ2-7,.,TGTGCCAGCAGCCAAGTCGCATTCAGTCGACTAGAAGGCGAGCAGTACTTC,CASSQVAFSRLEGEQYF
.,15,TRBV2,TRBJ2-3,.,TGTGCCAGCAGTGTATACGGAATTAGCACAGATACGCAGTATTTT,CASSVYGISTDTQYF
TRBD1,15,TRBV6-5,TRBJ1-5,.,TGTGCCAGCAGTTCATCTACGGACAGGGATCAGCCCCAGCATTTT,CASSSSTDRDQPQHF
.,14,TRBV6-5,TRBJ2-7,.,TGTGCCAGCAGTTACTCTATCCTAGGATACGAGCAGTACTTC,CASSYSILGYEQYF
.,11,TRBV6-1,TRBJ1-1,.,TGTGCCAGCAGTGAACCCGGTGAAGCTTTCTTT,CASSEPGEAFF
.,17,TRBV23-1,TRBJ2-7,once,TGCGCCAGCAGTCCCAAGACAATCCCTGGGAGGTATGGCGAGCAGTACTTC,CASSPKTIPGRYGEQYF